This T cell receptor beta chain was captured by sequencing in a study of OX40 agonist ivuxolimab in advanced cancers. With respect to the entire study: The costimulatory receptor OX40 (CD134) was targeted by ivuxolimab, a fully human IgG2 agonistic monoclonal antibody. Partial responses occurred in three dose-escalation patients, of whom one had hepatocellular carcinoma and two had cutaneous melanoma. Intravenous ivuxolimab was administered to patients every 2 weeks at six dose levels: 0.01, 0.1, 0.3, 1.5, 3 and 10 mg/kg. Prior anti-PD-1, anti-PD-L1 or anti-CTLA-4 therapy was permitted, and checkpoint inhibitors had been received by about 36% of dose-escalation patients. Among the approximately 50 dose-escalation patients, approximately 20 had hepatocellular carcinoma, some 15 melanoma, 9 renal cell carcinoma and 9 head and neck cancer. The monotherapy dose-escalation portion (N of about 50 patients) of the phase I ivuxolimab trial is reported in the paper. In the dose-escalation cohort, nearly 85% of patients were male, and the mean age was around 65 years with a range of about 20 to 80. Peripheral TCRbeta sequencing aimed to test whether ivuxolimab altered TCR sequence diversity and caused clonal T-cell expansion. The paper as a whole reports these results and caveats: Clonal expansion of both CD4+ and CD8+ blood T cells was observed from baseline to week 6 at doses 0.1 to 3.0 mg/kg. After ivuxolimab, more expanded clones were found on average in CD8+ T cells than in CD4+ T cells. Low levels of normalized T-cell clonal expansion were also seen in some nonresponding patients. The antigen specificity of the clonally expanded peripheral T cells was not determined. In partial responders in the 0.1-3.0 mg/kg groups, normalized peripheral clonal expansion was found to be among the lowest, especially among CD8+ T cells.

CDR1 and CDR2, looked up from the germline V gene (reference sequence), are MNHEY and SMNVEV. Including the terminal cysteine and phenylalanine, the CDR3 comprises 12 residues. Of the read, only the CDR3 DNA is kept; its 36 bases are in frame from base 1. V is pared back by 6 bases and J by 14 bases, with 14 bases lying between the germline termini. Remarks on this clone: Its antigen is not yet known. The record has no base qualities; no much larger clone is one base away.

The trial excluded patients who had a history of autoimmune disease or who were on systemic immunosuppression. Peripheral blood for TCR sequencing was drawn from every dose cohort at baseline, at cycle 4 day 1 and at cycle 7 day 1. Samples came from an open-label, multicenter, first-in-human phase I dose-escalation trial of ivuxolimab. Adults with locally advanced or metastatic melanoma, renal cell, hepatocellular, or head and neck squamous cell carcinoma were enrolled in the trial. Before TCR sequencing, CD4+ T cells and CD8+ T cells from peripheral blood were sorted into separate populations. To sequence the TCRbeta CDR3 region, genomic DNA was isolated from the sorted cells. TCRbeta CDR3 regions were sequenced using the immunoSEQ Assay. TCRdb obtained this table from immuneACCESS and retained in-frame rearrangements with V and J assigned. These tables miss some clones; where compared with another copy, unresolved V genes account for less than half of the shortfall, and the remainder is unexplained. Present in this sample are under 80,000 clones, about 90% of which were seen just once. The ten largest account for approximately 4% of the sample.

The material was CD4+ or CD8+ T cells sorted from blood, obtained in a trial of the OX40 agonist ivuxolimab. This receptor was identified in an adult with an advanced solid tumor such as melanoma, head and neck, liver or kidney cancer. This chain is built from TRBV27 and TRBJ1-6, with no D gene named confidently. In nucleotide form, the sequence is TGTGCCAGCAGCCTGGAGGGCTCGACCCTCCACTTT. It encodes CASSLEGSTLHF.